This TCR delta chain derives from a study of gamma-delta chains in newborns, infants, children. Overall study: Microbial exposure reportedly drives polyclonal innate γδ T cell expansion after birth.

This clone was seen only a few times. TCRdb used CATT to re-call clones from the reads. Of approximately 5,400 delta-chain clones listed, around 18% were seen once; the top ten hold approximately 5%. The CDR3 contains 19 residues. Losses at the gene ends were 3 bases for V and 0 bases for J; bases not matched to a gene: 8. Germline V gene sequence: CDR1 GEAIGNYY, CDR2 EKD. The chain joins TRDV2 to TRDJ3; 9 bases are a match to TRDD3. Sequencing was carried out using blood. This clonotype originated in a child who was a newborn, infant or young child, either healthy, febrile or measles-vaccinated (not recorded which). The CDR3 DNA reads TGTGCCTGTGACGCTCTGGGGGATGCAGACTCCTGGGACACCCGACAGATGTTTTTC. Amino acid sequence: CACDALGDADSWDTRQMFF.